This T cell receptor (beta chain) was identified in a study of cytomegalovirus exposure and HLA in healthy donors. The PCR ran on 60 Vbeta and 13 Jbeta primers. In the original processing: An analysis performed later counted 72 million or so unique TCR beta chains (around 11 million of them shared). The assay was immunoSEQ multiplex PCR, and TCRdb's table has in-frame clones only and misses some. V and J calls and clone size are as listed in that table; D and trimming were resolved from the DNA. This table holds about 150,000 clones, about three quarters found once. Findings and caveats of the study: Earlier findings revealed that most TCR beta V segments proved productive either about 90% or about 30% of the time. Presence/absence analyses assumed roughly uniform sequencing depth across donors, which may not hold.

The table lists this clone with a count of one. What it binds is unknown. Trimming stripped 2 bases from V and 1 base from J, with 10 bases between. Germline V gives CDR1 SGHNT, CDR2 YYREEE (reference sequence). This CDR3 comprises 15 residues. V gene TRBV5-4 combines with J gene TRBJ1-3; D is possibly TRBD1 (6 bases). This clonotype originated in a woman in her thirties or forties in good health and CMV-seronegative. Specimen: PBMCs. The CDR3 reads CASSLTGQSGNTIYF. In DNA form, the CDR3 reads TGTGCCAGCAGCTTAACAGGGCAGTCTGGAAACACCATATATTTT.